This T cell receptor (beta chain) was identified in a study of blood T cell repertoires in COVID-19. TCRdb keeps only in-frame clones here, not all; method: immunoSEQ multiplex PCR. The table includes over 100,000 clones, approximately 74% detected once. V shed 4 bases, J shed 0 bases, and the junction held 4 bases outside the gene matches. Germline assignment: CDR1 LGHDT and CDR2 YNNKEL (reference sequence). This CDR3 is built from 16 residues. This chain joins TRBV3-1 (or the pseudogene TRBV3-2) and TRBJ2-2; 8 bases align to TRBD2. The receptor was derived from a woman between 65 and 79 years old with acute or convalescent COVID-19. Sequences were obtained from peripheral blood. This CDR3 reads CASSLRTSPNTGELFF. The DNA for the CDR3 is TGTGCCAGCAGCCTTAGGACTAGCCCGAACACCGGGGAGCTGTTTTTT.